A selection of T cell receptor beta chains follows, all from one sample in a study of cytomegalovirus exposure and HLA in healthy donors. Repertoires were generated with immunoSEQ multiplex PCR, while TCRdb's copy carries only in-frame clones and drops some. The sample has some 90,000 clones, more than 60% seen once; the top ten hold roughly 2%. The sequenced material came from PBMCs. These receptors were obtained from a boy between 10 and 17 years old in good health and CMV-seronegative. Both conserved end residues are part of each CDR3. The D gene is left open where the match is weak. Clone size, where shown, is once, few, many, or a class for clones that have expanded.

clone size | J gene | D gene | V gene | CDR3 DNA | CDR3 protein
- | TRBJ2-7 | - | TRBV15 | TGTGCCACCAGCAGAGCCCCACAGGACCGTTACGAGCAGTACTTC | CATSRAPQDRYEQYF
- | TRBJ2-2 | - | TRBV19 | TGTGCCAGTAGTATCGTATTCACCGGGGAGCTGTTTTTT | CASSIVFTGELFF
once | TRBJ2-1 | - | TRBV19 | TGTGCCAGTAGTATTCGAGACAGCGAAAGGTTCTTC | CASSIRDSERFF
- | TRBJ1-1 | - | TRBV7-3 | TGTGCCAGCAGCTTAATAGGTGGACAGACTTTGGCTGAAGCTTTCTTT | CASSLIGGQTLAEAFF
- | TRBJ1-2 | - | TRBV15 | TGTGCCACCAGCAGACACACGGGAGTATCGAATGGCTACACCTTC | CATSRHTGVSNGYTF
- | TRBJ1-2 | TRBD1 | TRBV19 | TGTGCCAGTAGTATAGGGGACAGGACTAACTATGGCTACACCTTC | CASSIGDRTNYGYTF
- | TRBJ2-5 | - | TRBV2 | TGTGCCAGCAGTGGGGGGCTAGGGGGTTCGATGGCCCAGTACTTC | CASSGGLGGSMAQYF
- | TRBJ1-2 | - | TRBV18 | TGTGCCAGCTCACCGGGGCAAACCGGAGGCTACACCTTC | CASSPGQTGGYTF
- | TRBJ2-2 | - | TRBV28 | TGTGCCAGCAGGGGGGACACTAACACCGGGGAGCTGTTTTTT | CASRGDTNTGELFF
- | TRBJ1-1 | TRBD1 | TRBV6-5 | TGTGCCAGCAGTTACCGCCATCGACAGGGGAACACTGAAGCTTTCTTT | CASSYRHRQGNTEAFF
- | TRBJ1-5 | - | TRBV19 | TGTGCCAGTAGTCCGGGACACAATCAGCCCCAGCATTTT | CASSPGHNQPQHF
- | TRBJ2-3 | - | TRBV5-6 | TGTGCCAGCAGCTTGGCGGGAAGCACAGATACGCAGTATTTT | CASSLAGSTDTQYF
- | TRBJ1-1 | TRBD1 | TRBV7-2 | TGTGCCAGCAGCTTCAGGGGGCGTAACACTGAAGCTTTCTTT | CASSFRGRNTEAFF
- | TRBJ1-6 | TRBD1 | TRBV2 | TGTGCCAGCACTACGGGACAGGGTACTTCACCCCTCCACTTT | CASTTGQGTSPLHF
- | TRBJ1-2 | - | TRBV6-5 | TGTGCCAGCCGAAGATCCGGGTATGGCTACACCTTC | CASRRSGYGYTF
few | TRBJ2-3 | TRBD2 | TRBV4-3 | TGCGCCAGCAGCCAAGATCTCCAGCGGGGAACAGATACGCAGTATTTT | CASSQDLQRGTDTQYF
- | TRBJ2-3 | TRBD2 | TRBV18 | TGTGCCAGCTCCCCCTCCCTAGCGGGCACAGATACGCAGTATTTT | CASSPSLAGTDTQYF